These 21 T cell receptor beta chains originate from one sample sequenced in a study of cytomegalovirus exposure and HLA in healthy donors. PCR used 60 Vbeta primers and 13 Jbeta primers. Libraries were prepared by immunoSEQ multiplex PCR; TCRdb keeps only in-frame clonotypes and omits some of them. The data show some 110,000 clones, with more than 60% seen just once and more than 3% held by the top ten. The sample was PBMCs. These receptors originate from a man between 60 and 75 years old in good health and CMV-seronegative.

Regarding this clone: The junction does not match germline at one end; this may be a read error. Other DNA sequences in the same sample also yield this CDR3. The chain carries TRBV2 and TRBJ2-1; 8 bases map to TRBD1. Germline lookup yields CDR1 SNHLY and CDR2 FYNNEI. The CDR3 consists of 13 residues. In DNA form, the CDR3 reads TGTGCTAGCAGTCGGACAGGGTACAATGAGCAGTTCTTC. This translates into CASSRTGYNEQFF.

This sequence joins TRBV6-1 and TRBJ2-3; 9 bases match TRBD2. Germline V lookup: CDR1 MNHNS, CDR2 SASEGT. With 4 bases clipped from V and 1 base from J, the junction kept 3 bases outside the gene matches. This CDR3 contains 15 residues. CDR3 region: CASSASGAGTDTQYF. The CDR3 region has the DNA TGTGCCAGCAGTGCTAGCGGGGCGGGCACAGATACGCAGTATTTT.

The gene calls are TRBV11-3 and TRBJ2-5, with 8 nucleotides matching TRBD1. CDR1 is SGHNT and CDR2 is YENEEA in the germline V gene. CDR3 length equals 15 residues. V lost 0 bases to trimming and J lost 4 bases; unmatched junction nucleotides: 4. CDR3 in DNA: TGTGCCAGCAGCTTAGACAGGGGGCAGGGAGAGACCCAGTACTTC. Translation: CASSLDRGQGETQYF.

The V call is TRBV9, the J call TRBJ2-3; 8 nucleotides agree with TRBD2. The CDR3 contains 19 residues. The germline V gene has CDR1 SGDLS and CDR2 YYNGEE. V shed 4 bases and J 2 bases; nucleotides not matched to a gene: 18. The CDR3 nucleotides are TGTGCCAGCAGCCCAAGAGGGGGTCCGAGGGGACTAGACACAGATACGCAGTATTTT. Amino acids: CASSPRGGPRGLDTDTQYF.

The count of this clone is one. The CDR3 loop is CASSFGDSTYEQYV. In DNA form, the CDR3 reads TGTGCCAGCAGCTTTGGGGACAGCACCTACGAGCAGTACGTC. V is TRBV5-5 and J is TRBJ2-7, with 7 nucleotides matching TRBD1. Trimming removed 2 bases from V and 2 bases from J; junction bases left unmatched: 4. Germline V gene sequence: CDR1 SGHKS, CDR2 YYEKEE (reference sequence). The CDR3 extends over 14 amino acids.

The chain couples TRBV9 to TRBJ1-5; D call uncertain. This CDR3 comprises 13 residues. Germline CDR1 reads SGDLS; CDR2 reads YYNGEE. Trimming took off 0 bases at V and 8 bases at J, with 9 bases between the two ends. In DNA, the CDR3 is TGTGCCAGCAGCGTAGACATTCTTGAGCCCCAGCATTTT. This codes for CASSVDILEPQHF.

This rearrangement joins TRBV4-3 to TRBJ2-5; possibly TRBD1 for D (6 bases). The V end was cut by 1 base, the J end by 4 bases, with 13 bases between. The germline V gene has CDR1 LGHNA and CDR2 YSLEER. CDR3 length: 15 residues. CDR3: CASSQARDIPETQYF. CDR3 DNA: TGCGCCAGCAGCCAAGCCCGGGACATCCCAGAGACCCAGTACTTC.

As DNA, the CDR3 is TGTGCCAGCAGCGCTAGCGGGGGGGCGAGTTCTTGGGAGACCCAGTACTTC. Its translation is CASSASGGASSWETQYF. The chain combines TRBV9 with TRBJ2-5; TRBD2 matches 12 bases. The junction had 11 bases not matched to a gene; V was cut back by 3 bases and J by 5 bases. The CDR3 is 17 amino acids. CDR1 SGDLS and CDR2 YYNGEE come from the germline V gene.

The genes are TRBV5-8 and TRBJ1-2; possibly TRBD1 for D (5 bases). Per germline, CDR1 SGHTS and CDR2 YDEGEE. Trimming shortened V by 5 bases and J by 3 bases, and 17 bases separated the two germline ends. CDR3 length equals 15 residues. CDR3 sequence (DNA): TGTGCCAGCAGACCCCAGGGCCTCCGGGACTATGGCTACACCTTC. Its translation: CASRPQGLRDYGYTF.

The rearrangement links TRBV5-1 to TRBJ2-4; TRBD1 is a possible D gene (6 bases). V shed 3 bases and J shed 4 bases, with 11 bases lying between them. The germline CDR1 and CDR2 sequences are SGHRS and YFSETQ. The CDR3 has 14 residues. The CDR3 DNA reads TGCGCCAGCAGCTGGACAGAACCTAAAAACATTCAGTACTTC. It translates to CASSWTEPKNIQYF.

This clone was observed a single time. V gene TRBV28 combines with J gene TRBJ1-2, with 9 nucleotides matching TRBD1. Germline CDR1 is MDHEN and CDR2 is SYDVKM. Germline trimming cut 8 bases from V and 7 bases from J; bases unmatched to any gene: 11. This CDR3 comprises 14 residues. CDR3 DNA: TGTGCCAGCGGAACAGGGGGCGCCCCCCCTGGCTACACCTTC. Translation: CASGTGGAPPGYTF.

There are a few counts of this clone. The chain joins TRBV5-1 to TRBJ1-1, with TRBD1 identical over 8 bases. Unmatched junction bases numbered 4, after V lost 6 bases and J lost 6 bases. Per the germline V gene, CDR1 is SGHRS and CDR2 is YFSETQ. The length of the CDR3 is 12 residues. The CDR3 loop reads CASTGGGSEAFF. The CDR3 DNA follows: TGCGCCAGCACAGGGGGCGGGTCTGAAGCTTTCTTT. The entire variable domain, with the rest obtained from reference TRBV5-1 and TRBJ1-1, is as follows: KAGVTQTPRYLIKTRGQQVTLSCSPISGHRSVSWYQQTPGQGLQFLFEYFSETQRNKGNFPGRFSGRQFSNSRSEMNVSTLELGDSALYLCASTGGGSEAFFGQGTRLTVV.

This clone was detected only a few times. The chain couples TRBV10-1 to TRBJ2-1; 9 bases fit TRBD2. The CDR3 length is 15 residues. V lost 8 bases, J lost 1 base, and 6 bases stayed unmatched. CDR1 WNHNN and CDR2 SYGVQD come from the germline V gene (reference sequence). The CDR3 DNA is TGCGCCAGCTTATCCGCGGGGGGGTCCTACAATGAGCAGTTCTTC. It specifies CASLSAGGSYNEQFF.

V and J are TRBV19 and TRBJ1-6; TRBD1 matches 12 bases. Germline assignment: CDR1 LNHDA and CDR2 SQIVND (reference sequence). V was pared by 3 bases and J by 9 bases, with 3 bases of the junction left unmatched. The CDR3 loop spans 15 amino acids. CDR3 sequence (DNA): TGTGCCAGTAGTATGGGGGACAGGGGGCCTTCACCCCTCCACTTT. This gives the protein CASSMGDRGPSPLHF.

This rearrangement joins TRBV28 to TRBJ2-3; D uncertain. V lost 2 bases, J lost 9 bases, and 6 bases lay in between. CDR3 length: 11 residues. Germline V lookup: CDR1 MDHEN, CDR2 SYDVKM. The CDR3 coding sequence is TGTGCCAGCAGTTTAGGCCAAACGCAGTATTTT. It yields the protein CASSLGQTQYF.

This clone was picked up one time. The chain couples TRBV5-1 to TRBJ2-7; TRBD2 might be the D (5 bases). The CDR3 has 13 amino acids. V lost 3 bases and J 5 bases, leaving 12 bases between the germline ends. Germline CDR1 is SGHRS and CDR2 is YFSETQ. The CDR3 region is CASSSHGVHEQYV. The CDR3 DNA reads TGCGCCAGCAGCTCCCACGGGGTCCACGAGCAGTACGTC.

This clone has only one observation. V is TRBV27 and J is TRBJ2-1; 9 nucleotides align to TRBD1. V gave up 0 bases and J gave up 6 bases; unmatched junction bases: 9. Germline V CDR1 and CDR2: MNHEY, SMNVEV (reference sequence). CDR3 length: 17 amino acids. DNA of the CDR3: TGTGCCAGCAGTTTATCTCCACGGGACAGGGTCAGCAATGAGCAGTTCTTC. Translated, it gives CASSLSPRDRVSNEQFF.

Here the CDR3 DNA reads TGTGCCTGGAGGGCCCGATGGGAGGTTGGTGGATCCCACGAGCAGTACTTC. Amino acid sequence: CAWRARWEVGGSHEQYF. The chain uses TRBV30 and TRBJ2-7, with D perhaps matching TRBD2 (6 bases). Germline-derived CDR1 and CDR2 are GTSNPN and SVGIG (reference sequence). The V end was cut by 3 bases, the J end by 5 bases, with 26 bases between. This CDR3 is built from 17 residues.

This clone was seen only a few times. J is TRBJ1-4 and V is TRBV19; D unresolved. Germline V gene sequence: CDR1 LNHDA, CDR2 SQIVND (reference sequence). This CDR3 spans 15 amino acids. V shed 3 bases and J shed 0 bases, with 8 bases lying between them. CDR3 residues: CASSIRVTTNEKLFF. CDR3 DNA: TGTGCCAGTAGTATTCGGGTCACAACTAATGAAAAACTGTTTTTT.

The V gene is TRBV9, the J gene TRBJ1-1, with no clear D. The CDR3 spans 15 residues. In germline, CDR1 is SGDLS, CDR2 YYNGEE. V was pared by 0 bases and J by 6 bases, with 15 bases between. The CDR3 region has the DNA TGTGCCAGCAGCGTAGCCCCGGACTTTACCTCTGAAGCTTTCTTT. Its protein is CASSVAPDFTSEAFF.

The gene calls are TRBV7-9 and TRBJ2-1, with D perhaps matching TRBD1 (6 bases). Germline V gives CDR1 SEHNR, CDR2 FQNEAQ (reference sequence). The CDR3 loop spans 17 amino acids. V was trimmed by 0 bases and J by 0 bases, leaving 12 bases between them. The CDR3 bases are TGTGCCAGCAGCTTAGCCTTAGGACAGATCTCCTACAATGAGCAGTTCTTC. Translated: CASSLALGQISYNEQFF.